These T cell receptor beta chains were read from a single sample in a study of blood T cell repertoires in COVID-19. TCRdb's table, derived via immunoSEQ multiplex PCR, lists solely in-frame clones and lacks some. Among some 300,000 clones listed, more than 85% were seen once. Sequencing used PBMCs or T cells enriched from blood (not recorded which). The origin of the receptors is a woman in her twenties or thirties who had been exposed to COVID-19. CDR3s include the opening cysteine and the closing phenylalanine or tryptophan. Fields, in order: D gene, J gene, V gene, clone size, CDR3 DNA, CDR3 protein. The D gene is left open where the match is weak. Clone size, where shown, is once, few, many, or a class for clones that have expanded.

>-|TRBJ2-7|TRBV14|-
TGTGCCAGCAGCCGATCCCCGGGACACACACTTACCTACGAGCAGTACTTC
CASSRSPGHTLTYEQYF
>-|TRBJ1-6|TRBV20-1|-
TGCAGTGCTAGTCCCGGCGGGGGCTATAATTCACCCCTCCACTTT
CSASPGGGYNSPLHF
>-|TRBJ1-3|TRBV13|-
TGTGCCAGCAGCTCACAGGGATTGGAAAACACCATATATTTT
CASSSQGLENTIYF
>TRBD2|TRBJ2-3|TRBV7-2|-
TGTGCCAGCAGCTTCACTAGCGGGGGGGGGACAGATACGCAGTATTTT
CASSFTSGGGTDTQYF
>-|TRBJ2-5|TRBV2|-
TGTGCCAGCAGCGATTCCGGGGCCGGGGGAGAGACCCAGTACTTC
CASSDSGAGGETQYF
>-|TRBJ1-2|TRBV11-2|once
TGTGCCAGCAGCTCGAAGGCAACAGGGTCGGCTAACTATGGCTACACCTTC
CASSSKATGSANYGYTF
>-|TRBJ1-6|TRBV28|-
TGTGCCAGCAGTTCTCTGGTCCCGAGCTCCTATAATTCACCCCTCCACTTT
CASSSLVPSSYNSPLHF
>-|TRBJ1-2|TRBV24-1|-
TGTGCCACCAGTGTTGGGATTAGGGGTGGCTACACCTTC
CATSVGIRGGYTF
>TRBD1|TRBJ2-7|TRBV7-9|few
TGTGCCAGCAACCGACAGGGGACCTACGAGCAGTACTTC
CASNRQGTYEQYF
>TRBD2|TRBJ2-7|TRBV6-5|-
TGTGCCAGCCGGCTAGCGGGGAAGATAGTGCAGTACTTC
CASRLAGKIVQYF
>-|TRBJ1-2|TRBV9|once
TGTGCCAGCAGCCCCCAGGGCAAGAGCTATGGCTACACCTTC
CASSPQGKSYGYTF
>TRBD2|TRBJ2-5|TRBV6-1|-
TGTGCCAGCAGTGAAGCGCAGGTTAGCGGGGTCGAGACCCAGTACTTC
CASSEAQVSGVETQYF
>-|TRBJ1-2|TRBV7-9|-
TGTGCCAGCAGCTTAGCCGGTGGCTACACCTTC
CASSLAGGYTF
>TRBD1|TRBJ1-5|TRBV19|-
TGTGCCAGTAGTCCTCCCAGGGGGCGAGGACAGCCCCAGCATTTT
CASSPPRGRGQPQHF
>-|TRBJ1-5|TRBV5-1|-
TGCGCCAGCAGCTTGGGGGAGGGCCAGCCCCAGCATTTT
CASSLGEGQPQHF
>-|TRBJ2-1|TRBV5-1|-
TGCGCCAGCAGCTTGGACTGGTCCTACGAGCAGTTCTTC
CASSLDWSYEQFF
>-|TRBJ2-7|TRBV5-6|-
TGTGCCAGCAGCTTGGGTAACTACGAGCAGTACTTC
CASSLGNYEQYF
>-|TRBJ2-7|TRBV27|-
TGTGCCAGCAGTTTAGCGGGGAGCTCCTACGAGCAGTACTTC
CASSLAGSSYEQYF
>TRBD1|TRBJ2-3|TRBV4-2|-
TGTGCCAGCAGCCGAGGGACAGTGATTCGCACAGATACGCAGTATTTT
CASSRGTVIRTDTQYF
>TRBD1|TRBJ1-1|TRBV29-1|once
TGCAGCACGAACAGGGGGGGGACTGAAGCTTTCTTT
CSTNRGGTEAFF
>-|TRBJ1-1|TRBV5-5|once
TGTGCCAGCAGCTTGGCCGTGGGGGCTGGAGCTTTCTTT
CASSLAVGAGAFF
>-|TRBJ2-1|TRBV6-1|-
TGTGCCAGCAGTGAACCAGGGGCAGGCTACAATGAGCAGTTCTTC
CASSEPGAGYNEQFF
>TRBD1|TRBJ1-2|TRBV3-1/TRBV3-2|-
TGTGCCAGCAGCCAAGTGGGACAGGGGGTGGGCTACACCTTC
CASSQVGQGVGYTF
>TRBD1|TRBJ1-1|TRBV6-5|-
TGTGCCAGCAGTACTGGACAGGGAATCACTGAAGCTTTCTTT
CASSTGQGITEAFF
>-|TRBJ2-3|TRBV3-1/TRBV3-2|-
TGTGCCAGCAGCCAAGTAGATCGGGACACAGATACGCAGTATTTT
CASSQVDRDTDTQYF
>-|TRBJ2-3|TRBV11-3|-
TGTGCCAGCAGCCCCAACGGTGGGGGGAGCACAGATACGCAGTATTTT
CASSPNGGGSTDTQYF
>-|TRBJ1-6|TRBV19|once
TGTGCCAGTAAGGCTGACGTAGACAGCTATAATTCACCCCTCCACTTT
CASKADVDSYNSPLHF
>-|TRBJ1-2|TRBV7-9|few
TGTGCCAGCAGCTTATACCGACGAGAGGGGGTAACCTTC
CASSLYRREGVTF
>TRBD1|TRBJ2-5|TRBV18|-
TGTGCCAGCTCACTAGCGACAGGGCGGGAGACCCAGTACTTC
CASSLATGRETQYF
>-|TRBJ1-4|TRBV5-5|-
TGTGCCAGCAGCCGCGGGGCAGGGAGGAATGAAAAACTGTTTTTT
CASSRGAGRNEKLFF
>-|TRBJ1-1|TRBV19|-
TGTGCCAGCCGGGAGAACACTGAAGCTTTCTTT
CASRENTEAFF
>TRBD1|TRBJ1-2|TRBV5-5|-
TGTGCCAGCAGCCCTACAGGGGCAAACTATGGCTACACCTTC
CASSPTGANYGYTF
>-|TRBJ2-1|TRBV12-3/TRBV12-4|-
TGTGCCAGCAGTTCCGTGGGGAGGAATGAGCAGTTCTTC
CASSSVGRNEQFF
>TRBD1|TRBJ2-7|TRBV6-5|once
TGTGCCAGCAGTCCCCGACAGGGGTCCTACGAGCAGTACTTC
CASSPRQGSYEQYF
>TRBD1|TRBJ1-1|TRBV5-6|few
TGTGCCAGCAGCTTCACAGGGGAGGTAGGCACTGAAGCTTTCTTT
CASSFTGEVGTEAFF
>-|TRBJ1-3|TRBV24-1|-
TGTGCCACCAGTGATGCCCGGACTGATGCTGGAAACACCATATATTTT
CATSDARTDAGNTIYF
>-|TRBJ1-2|TRBV29-1|-
TGCAGCGTTGGTAGCAGGGAAGCTAACTATGGCTACACCTTC
CSVGSREANYGYTF
>-|TRBJ2-3|TRBV24-1|-
TGTGCCACCAGTGAACGTGGTGGCGCGGCAGATACGCAGTATTTT
CATSERGGAADTQYF
>-|TRBJ2-2|TRBV4-1|-
TGCGCCAGCAGCCAAGGACACCGCACCGGGGAGCTGTTTTTT
CASSQGHRTGELFF
>TRBD1|TRBJ2-3|TRBV7-2|-
TGTGCCAGCAGCTTAAGGGTTGACAGGGTTAGCACAGATACGCAGTATTTT
CASSLRVDRVSTDTQYF
>-|TRBJ1-4|TRBV27|few
TGTGCCAGCAGTTTAAGCGGAGATGAAAAACTGTTTTTT
CASSLSGDEKLFF